Included here is one T cell receptor (beta chain) sequence, with context. Its antigen is not known. Profiled with immunoSEQ multiplex PCR; TCRdb holds only in-frame clones, not every one. This table has about 170,000 clones, approximately 92% appearing once. The data were taken from a study of T cell responses to AZD1222 COVID-19 vaccine. Study findings and constraints: White British donors predominated, females outnumbered males, and clonal diversity was possibly underestimated. With dominance at 160-218 and 743-854, vaccine-associated CD4 TCRs spanned spike.

Trimming removed 5 bases from V and 7 bases from J; junction bases left unmatched: 13. This CDR3 contains 16 residues. Germline values: CDR1 SGHAT, CDR2 FQNNGV. This specimen was peripheral blood, taken on day 0 of AZD1222 vaccination. The rearrangement joins TRBV11-2 to TRBJ2-1, with 8 nucleotides matching TRBD1. The TCR comes from an adult in good health. CDR3 DNA sequence: TGTGCCAGCAGCCCTAGGCCGGGACAGGTCGGGAATGAGCAGTTCTTC. Protein: CASSPRPGQVGNEQFF.